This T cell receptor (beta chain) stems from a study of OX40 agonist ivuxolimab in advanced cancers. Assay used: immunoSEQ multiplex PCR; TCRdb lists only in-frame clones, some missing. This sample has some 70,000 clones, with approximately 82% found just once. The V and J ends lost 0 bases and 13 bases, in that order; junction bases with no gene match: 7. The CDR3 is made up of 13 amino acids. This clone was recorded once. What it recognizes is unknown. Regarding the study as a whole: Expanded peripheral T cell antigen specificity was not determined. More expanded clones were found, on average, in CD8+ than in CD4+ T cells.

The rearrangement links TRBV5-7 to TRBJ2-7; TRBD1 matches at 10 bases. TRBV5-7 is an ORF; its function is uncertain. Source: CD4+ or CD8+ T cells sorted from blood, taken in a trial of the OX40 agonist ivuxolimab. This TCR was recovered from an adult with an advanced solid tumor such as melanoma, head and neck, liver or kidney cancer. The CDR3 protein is CASSLAGTGDVYF. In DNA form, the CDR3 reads TGTGCCAGCAGCTTGGCCGGGACAGGGGACGTCTACTTC.